This entry concerns a single TCR beta chain. This record comes from a study of T cell changes during pregnancy in multiple sclerosis. TCRdb keeps only in-frame clones here, not all; method: immunoSEQ multiplex PCR. Of tens of thousands of clones in the sample, approximately 93% are singletons; the top ten hold more than 2%. The source is a female donor with multiple sclerosis, enrolled in a pregnancy study. The source was peripheral blood, collected in the second trimester of pregnancy.

CDR3 loop: CASSLAGGNTGELFF. CDR3 bases: TGTGCCAGCAGCTTAGCGGGGGGGAACACCGGGGAGCTGTTTTTT. The rearrangement uses TRBV13 and TRBJ2-2; 7 bases fit TRBD2. J gave up 1 base and V 1 base, and 0 bases lay outside the gene matches. Looked up from germline, CDR1 is PRHDT and CDR2 is FYEKMQ (reference sequence). The CDR3 length is 15 residues.